The source of this TCR beta chain is a study of shared clonotypes between healthy human individuals. As for the study in general: CD4 naive cells filled three plates per donor, CD4 memory three, CD8 naive two and CD8 memory one.

Replicate PCRs from sorted subsets contained roughly 200 ng DNA, which is some 29,000 T cell genomes. Authors' analysis steps: For the immunoSEQ data, sequences were junction-only without quality scores, so filtering differed. The method was immunoSEQ multiplex PCR; TCRdb's version includes in-frame clones alone and lacks a portion of them. V, J and clone size are taken as reported in that table, and D and trimming were inferred from the DNA itself. The data show millions of clones, about 93% seen once. Comments on this clone: Antigen: not known.

Positively selected for CCR7, the CD45RO-negative cells used as naive CD8 cells excluded terminally differentiated effector memory CD45RA+ cells. The CDR3 is 14 amino acids. Germline V gene sequence: CDR1 SGHVS, CDR2 FNYEAQ. Trimming removed 4 bases from V and 2 bases from J, with 11 bases in between. Study-level points and caveats: Apart from blood, nothing was sampled; tissue repertoires likely differ.

The TCR sequence derives from a man younger than 35 in good health. Some clones in this sample may be carry-over from other donors' samples. Sequenced: naive CD8+ T cells from PBMCs. The gene calls are TRBV7-6 and TRBJ1-1, with a weak D call TRBD1 (6 bases). CDR3 DNA sequence: TGTGCCAGCAGCTCGAGGACAGAAAACACTGAAGCTTTCTTT. The encoded protein is CASSSRTENTEAFF.